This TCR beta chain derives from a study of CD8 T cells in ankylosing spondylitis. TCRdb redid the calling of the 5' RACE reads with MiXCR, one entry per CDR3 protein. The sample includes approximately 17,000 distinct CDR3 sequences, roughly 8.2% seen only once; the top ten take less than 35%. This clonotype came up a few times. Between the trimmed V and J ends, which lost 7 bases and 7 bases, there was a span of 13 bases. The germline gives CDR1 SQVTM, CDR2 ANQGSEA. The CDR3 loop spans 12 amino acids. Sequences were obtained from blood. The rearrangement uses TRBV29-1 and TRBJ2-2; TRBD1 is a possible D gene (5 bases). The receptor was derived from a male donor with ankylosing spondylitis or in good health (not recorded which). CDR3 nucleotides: TGCAGCGCTCAACACGACAGCGGGGAGCTGTTTTTT. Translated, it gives CSAQHDSGELFF.